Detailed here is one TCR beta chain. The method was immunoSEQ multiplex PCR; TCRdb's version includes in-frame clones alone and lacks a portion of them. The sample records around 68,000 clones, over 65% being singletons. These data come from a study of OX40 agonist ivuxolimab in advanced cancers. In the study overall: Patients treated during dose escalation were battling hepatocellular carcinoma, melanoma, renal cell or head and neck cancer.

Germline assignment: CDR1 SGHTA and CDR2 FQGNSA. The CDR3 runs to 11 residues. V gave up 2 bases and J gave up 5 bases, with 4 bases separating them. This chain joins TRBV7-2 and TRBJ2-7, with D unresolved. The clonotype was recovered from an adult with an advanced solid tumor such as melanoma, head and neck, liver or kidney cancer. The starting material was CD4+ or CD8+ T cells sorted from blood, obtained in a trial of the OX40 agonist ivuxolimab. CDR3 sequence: CASSLTNEQYF. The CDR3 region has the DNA TGTGCCAGCAGCTTAACAAACGAGCAGTACTTC. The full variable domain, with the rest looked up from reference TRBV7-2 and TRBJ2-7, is GAGVSQSPSNKVTEKGKDVELRCDPISGHTALYWYRQSLGQGLEFLIYFQGNSAPDKSGLPSDRFSAERTGGSVSTLTIQRTQQEDSAVYLCASSLTNEQYFGPGTRLTVT.